These 18 T cell receptor beta chains were all obtained from the same sample, sequenced in a study of blood T cell repertoires in COVID-19 (dated by TCRdb to 2018 to 2020). The library was generated by the immunoSEQ multiplex PCR assay. Entries here come from immuneACCESS through TCRdb and include only in-frame sequences with V and J called. Some clones fail to appear in such tables; in the studies checked, an unresolved V gene covers under half of the shortfall, and the cause of the remainder is unknown. In this sample the table shows more than 300,000 clones, 85% to 90% of which occur a single time. The top ten clones comprise 1.2% of the sample. Sequences were obtained from PBMCs or T cells enriched from blood (not recorded which). These receptors were taken from a woman under 30 who had recovered from COVID-19.

V gene TRBV6-2 or TRBV6-3 combines with J gene TRBJ2-1; possibly TRBD2 for D (5 bases). With 6 bases removed from V and 5 bases from J, the gap between germline ends came to 14 bases. The CDR3 is made up of 14 amino acids. Germline CDR1 and CDR2: MNHEY and SVGEGT. CDR3 sequence: CASSSGGIDNEQFF. The CDR3 region has the DNA TGTGCCAGCAGCTCTGGAGGCATCGACAATGAGCAGTTCTTC.

The gene calls are TRBV7-2 and TRBJ2-4; 7 bases match TRBD2. The germline V gene has CDR1 SGHTA and CDR2 FQGNSA. The ends lost 3 bases at V and 8 bases at J; junction bases unmatched: 10. The CDR3 spans 15 residues. DNA of the CDR3: TGTGCCAGCAGCTTGAGGTCCCCAGGGAGGGACATTCAGTACTTC. It yields the protein CASSLRSPGRDIQYF.

The table lists this clone with a count of one. This chain connects TRBV27 to TRBJ2-7; 9 bases map to TRBD1. Germline V gene data show CDR1 as MNHEY and CDR2 as SMNVEV (reference sequence). The CDR3 extends over 16 amino acids. J lost 3 bases, V lost 0 bases, and 6 bases had no gene match. CDR3: CASSLSGDRAFYEQYF. In DNA form, the CDR3 reads TGTGCCAGCAGTTTATCAGGGGACAGGGCTTTCTACGAGCAGTACTTC.

The chain employs TRBV19 and TRBJ1-5; the D gene is possibly TRBD1 (5 bases). The CDR3 consists of 16 residues. Trimming stripped 6 bases from V and 1 base from J, with 16 bases between. Germline V lookup: CDR1 LNHDA, CDR2 SQIVND (reference sequence). The CDR3 coding sequence is TGTGCCAGTAGAAACCCGACAGCCGCCAGCAATCAGCCCCAGCATTTT. Its translation: CASRNPTAASNQPQHF.

This sequence joins TRBV5-4 and TRBJ1-2; D is uncertain. Germline V gives CDR1 SGHNT, CDR2 YYREEE (reference sequence). V lost 4 bases, J lost 4 bases, and 14 bases lay in between. This CDR3 has 14 amino acids. In DNA, the CDR3 is TGTGCCAGCAGCCGGCCGGGGAGTTCCTATGGCTACACCTTC. This encodes CASSRPGSSYGYTF.

The count of this clone is one. The V call is TRBV10-3, the J call TRBJ1-3, with D possibly matching TRBD1 (6 bases). The ends were cut back, 11 bases at V and 2 bases at J, with 13 bases in the middle. Germline V lookup: CDR1 ENHRY, CDR2 SYGVKD. This CDR3 is built from 13 residues. The CDR3, as DNA: TGTGCCTGCTGGGGGCGGGCTGGAAACACCATATATTTT. Its protein product is CACWGRAGNTIYF.

V and J are TRBV9 and TRBJ1-2; 7 bases are shared with TRBD1. CDR3 length: 15 residues. Trimming cost V 4 bases and J 8 bases; bases outside gene matches: 14. CDR1 and CDR2 from the germline V gene are SGDLS and YYNGEE. The DNA of the CDR3 is TGTGCCAGCAGCTCTTCCGACAGGGAAAGAGGCGGCTACACCTTC. It codes for CASSSSDRERGGYTF.

The chain joins TRBV7-9 to TRBJ1-2; no definite D call. This CDR3 is built from 13 residues. V was shortened by 3 bases and J by 6 bases, with 11 bases between the two germline ends. CDR1 is SEHNR and CDR2 is FQNEAQ in the germline V gene (reference sequence). CDR3 sequence: CASSFRGENGYTF. CDR3 sequence (DNA): TGTGCCAGCAGCTTTCGGGGTGAGAATGGCTACACCTTC.

This rearrangement joins TRBV6-1 to TRBJ2-1; TRBD2 matches at 11 bases. With V trimmed by 2 bases and J by 0 bases, 6 bases remained unmatched. CDR1 and CDR2 (germline): MNHNS, SASEGT. CDR3 length equals 18 residues. The CDR3 protein is CASSERSGGASSYNEQFF. The CDR3 DNA follows: TGTGCCAGCAGTGAACGTAGCGGGGGGGCCAGCTCCTACAATGAGCAGTTCTTC.

The CDR3 sequence is CAWRDRTGNSHFYGYTF. The CDR3 nucleotides are TGTGCCTGGAGGGACCGGACCGGGAACTCCCATTTCTATGGCTACACCTTC. This sequence joins TRBV30 and TRBJ1-2, with unresolved D. V was trimmed by 3 bases and J by 4 bases, leaving 24 bases between them. The germline V gene encodes CDR1 GTSNPN and CDR2 SVGIG (reference sequence). The CDR3 is 17 residues long.

The rearrangement uses TRBV2 and TRBJ2-7; no definite D call. Germline V gives CDR1 SNHLY, CDR2 FYNNEI. Trimming removed 7 bases from V and 5 bases from J, with 12 bases in between. This CDR3 spans 12 amino acids. CDR3 residues: CASTTGFHEQYF. Written as DNA, the CDR3 is TGTGCCAGCACGACGGGTTTCCACGAGCAGTACTTC.

In this sample, this clone turned up once. The V and J genes are TRBV13 and TRBJ1-1; no reliable D call. V was cut by 4 bases and J by 4 bases, with 19 bases left in between. CDR1 and CDR2 from the germline V gene are PRHDT and FYEKMQ (reference sequence). This CDR3 has 16 amino acids. In nucleotides, the CDR3 is TGTGCCAGCAGCTACACCTTCACGAAAGGAGGCACTGAAGCTTTCTTT. Translation gives CASSYTFTKGGTEAFF.

The chain links TRBV5-8 to TRBJ1-3; D is undetermined. The CDR3 contains 15 residues. V lost 1 base and J lost 7, with 15 bases in between. CDR1 is SGHTS, CDR2 YDEGEE, per germline. CDR3 nucleotides: TGTGCCAGCAGCTTGATGGGCCCTAACCACAACACCATATATTTT. Protein product: CASSLMGPNHNTIYF. Supplemented by reference TRBV5-8 and TRBJ1-3, the full variable domain reads EAGVTQSPTHLIKTRGQQATLRCSPISGHTSVYWYQQALGLGLQFLLWYDEGEERNRGNFPPRFSGRQFPNYSSELNVNALELEDSALYLCASSLMGPNHNTIYFGEGSWLTVV.

The gene calls are TRBV30 and TRBJ2-3; TRBD2 matches 8 bases. The CDR3 consists of 15 residues. The germline V gene has CDR1 GTSNPN and CDR2 SVGIG (reference sequence). With 7 bases clipped from V and 5 bases from J, the junction kept 14 bases outside the gene matches. The CDR3 sequence is CASSLTGGPGDTQYF. The CDR3 region has the DNA TGTGCCTCCTCTCTTACGGGGGGGCCGGGAGATACGCAGTATTTT.

J is TRBJ2-2 and V is TRBV21-1; TRBD1, as called in the table, went unchecked against the DNA. TRBV21-1 is a recognized pseudogene. The CDR3 has 18 amino acids. The CDR3 here is CASSTHPGDRESTGELFF. The CDR3 DNA sequence: TGTGCCAGCAGCACCCATCCCGGGGACAGGGAGAGCACCGGGGAGCTGTTTTTT.

The chain employs TRBV19 and TRBJ1-1, with a weak D call TRBD1 (6 bases). Germline CDR1 LNHDA, CDR2 SQIVND (reference sequence). The CDR3 is 14 residues long. V lost 5 bases, J lost 2 bases, and 12 bases lay in between. The CDR3 DNA sequence: TGTGCCAGTAGTCCGTCAGGGGCCAACACTGAAGCTTTCTTT. It is translated as CASSPSGANTEAFF.

V is TRBV11-1 and J is TRBJ2-3; 7 bases agree with TRBD1. V was clipped by 5 bases and J by 1 base; unmatched bases: 3. The CDR3 loop spans 14 amino acids. Germline-derived CDR1 and CDR2 are SGHAT and FQDESV (reference sequence). The DNA of the CDR3 is TGTGCCAGCAGCCTAGACAGGGGCACAGATACGCAGTATTTT. Translated, it gives CASSLDRGTDTQYF.

The chain links TRBV5-4 to TRBJ2-4; 12 bases match TRBD2. V lost 3 bases, J lost 5 bases, and 0 bases stayed unmatched. Germline V gene sequence: CDR1 SGHNT, CDR2 YYREEE (reference sequence). The CDR3 spans 14 residues. DNA for the CDR3: TGTGCCAGCAGCTGGACTAGCGGGGAAAACATTCAGTACTTC. Protein: CASSWTSGENIQYF. Combining the CDR3 with reference TRBV5-4 and TRBJ2-4 gives the whole variable domain ETGVTQSPTHLIKTRGQQVTLRCSSQSGHNTVSWYQQALGQGPQFIFQYYREEENGRGNFPPRFSGLQFPNYSSELNVNALELDDSALYLCASSWTSGENIQYFGAGTRLSVL.